This T cell receptor beta chain was recovered during a study of blood T cell repertoires in COVID-19. Study details: Acute and convalescent COVID-19 specimens originated in the United States, Italy and Spain. Nucleic acid was either cDNA or gDNA, and it came from T cells, B-cell-depleted T cells, or PBMCs.

Per the original methods: Reference gene primer amplification gave nucleated cell count estimates. Clones were sequenced by immunoSEQ multiplex PCR, and TCRdb holds only the in-frame ones, with some missing. V, J and clone size derive from that table, while D and trimming were established from the DNA sequence. Of 60,000 or so clones listed, approximately 90% were seen once; the top ten hold 9.5% to 13%. The clonotype originates from a human donor with acute or convalescent COVID-19. The donor label of this sample is uncertain. Sequenced material: peripheral blood.

The CDR3 nucleotides are TGCGCCAGCAGCTTCGGGATGACAGGGGCGAACACTGAAGCTTTCTTT. Its protein is CASSFGMTGANTEAFF. The chain couples TRBV5-1 to TRBJ1-1; 8 bases are a match to TRBD1. The V segment lost 2 bases and the J segment 1 base; nucleotides outside the gene matches: 7. Germline V gene data show CDR1 as SGHRS and CDR2 as YFSETQ. This CDR3 comprises 16 residues.